What follows are 3 T cell receptor beta chains derived from one specimen sequenced in a study of T cell repertoires in cytomegalovirus infection. TCRdb fed the reads into MiXCR, producing one record per CDR3 protein. The sample carries over 100,000 distinct CDR3 sequences, over 9.5% recorded once. Antigens for these TCRs are unknown. Sequencing was carried out using PBMCs, sequenced either directly or after in vitro stimulation (not recorded which). These receptors were collected from a human donor in good health (CMV status not recorded). Some clones in this sample may be carry-over from other donors' samples.

CDR3 protein: CASSLVGQNTEAFF. Here the CDR3 DNA reads TGTGCCAGCAGCTTGGTGGGACAGAACACTGAAGCTTTCTTT. The chain recombines TRBV5-4 with TRBJ1-1; TRBD1 is a possible D gene (6 bases). Germline assignment: CDR1 SGHNT and CDR2 YYREEE (reference sequence). The germline V and J ends were trimmed by 0 bases and 1 base, with 7 bases remaining between them. The CDR3 is 14 amino acids.

V gene TRBV19 combines with J gene TRBJ1-5, with a possible D match to TRBD1 (5 bases). The CDR3 spans 15 residues. From germline, CDR1 is LNHDA and CDR2 SQIVND (reference sequence). Between the trimmed V and J ends, which lost 7 bases and 1 base, there was a span of 14 bases. Here the CDR3 DNA reads TGTGCCAGTACTAGGGACGGTTGGAGCAATCAGCCCCAGCATTTT. This gives the protein CASTRDGWSNQPQHF.

The sample holds many counts of this clonotype. The chain joins TRBV27 to TRBJ2-1; D may be TRBD1 (5 bases). In germline, CDR1 is MNHEY, CDR2 SMNVEV (reference sequence). The CDR3 loop spans 15 amino acids. Trimming took 5 bases from V and 6 from J, leaving 17 bases between them. The DNA of the CDR3 is TGTGCCAGCAGTCCGGACAACCTGAGAGGCAATGAGCAGTTCTTC. Translation gives CASSPDNLRGNEQFF.